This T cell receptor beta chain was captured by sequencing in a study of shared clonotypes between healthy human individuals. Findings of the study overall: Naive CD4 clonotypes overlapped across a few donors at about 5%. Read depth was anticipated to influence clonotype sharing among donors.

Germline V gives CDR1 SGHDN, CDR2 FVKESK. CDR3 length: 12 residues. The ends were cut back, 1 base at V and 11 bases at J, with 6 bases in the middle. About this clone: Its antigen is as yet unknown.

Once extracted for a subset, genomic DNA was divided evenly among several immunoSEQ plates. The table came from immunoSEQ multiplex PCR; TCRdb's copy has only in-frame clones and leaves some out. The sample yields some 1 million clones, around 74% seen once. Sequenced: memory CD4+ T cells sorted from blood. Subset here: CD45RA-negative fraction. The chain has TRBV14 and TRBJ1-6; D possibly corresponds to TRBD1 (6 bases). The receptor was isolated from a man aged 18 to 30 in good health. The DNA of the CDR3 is TGTGCCAGCAGCCAAGGGGGGCCACCCCTCCACTTT. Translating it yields CASSQGGPPLHF. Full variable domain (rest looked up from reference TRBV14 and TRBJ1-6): EAGVTQFPSHSVIEKGQTVTLRCDPISGHDNLYWYRRVMGKEIKFLLHFVKESKQDESGMPNNRFLAERTGGTYSTLKVQPAELEDSGVYFCASSQGGPPLHFGNGTRLTVT.